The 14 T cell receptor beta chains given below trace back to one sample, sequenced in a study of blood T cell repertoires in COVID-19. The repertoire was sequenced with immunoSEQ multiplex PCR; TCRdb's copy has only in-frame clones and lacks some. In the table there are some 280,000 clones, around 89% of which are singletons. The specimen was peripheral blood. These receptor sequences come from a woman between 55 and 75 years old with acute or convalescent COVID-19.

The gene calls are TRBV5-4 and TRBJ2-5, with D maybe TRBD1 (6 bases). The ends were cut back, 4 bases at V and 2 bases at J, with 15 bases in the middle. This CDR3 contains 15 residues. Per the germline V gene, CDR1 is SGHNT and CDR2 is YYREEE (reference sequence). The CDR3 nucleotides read TGTGCCAGCAGCAGAGCGACAGGTCCACAAGAGACCCAGTACTTC. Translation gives CASSRATGPQETQYF.

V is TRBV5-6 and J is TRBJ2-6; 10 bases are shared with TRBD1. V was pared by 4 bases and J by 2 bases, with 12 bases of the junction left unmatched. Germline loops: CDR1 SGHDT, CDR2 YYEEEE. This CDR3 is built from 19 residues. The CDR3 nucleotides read TGTGCCAGCAGCCGAGTGTACGACAGGGGGCCACCTGGGGCCAACGTCCTGACTTTC. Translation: CASSRVYDRGPPGANVLTF.

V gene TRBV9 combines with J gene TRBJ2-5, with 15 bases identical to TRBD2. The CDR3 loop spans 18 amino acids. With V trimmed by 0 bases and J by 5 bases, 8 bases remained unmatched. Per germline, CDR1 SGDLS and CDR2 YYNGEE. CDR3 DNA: TGTGCCAGCAGCGTAGGAGGACTAGCGGGGGGGCCAGGGGAGACCCAGTACTTC. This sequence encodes CASSVGGLAGGPGETQYF.

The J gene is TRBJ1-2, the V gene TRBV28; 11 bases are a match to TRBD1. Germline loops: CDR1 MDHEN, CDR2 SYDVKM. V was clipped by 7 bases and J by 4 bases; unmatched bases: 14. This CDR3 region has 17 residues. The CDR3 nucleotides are TGTGCCAGCAACTCCCCTCGAACCGGGACAGGGGGCTATGGCTACACCTTC. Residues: CASNSPRTGTGGYGYTF.

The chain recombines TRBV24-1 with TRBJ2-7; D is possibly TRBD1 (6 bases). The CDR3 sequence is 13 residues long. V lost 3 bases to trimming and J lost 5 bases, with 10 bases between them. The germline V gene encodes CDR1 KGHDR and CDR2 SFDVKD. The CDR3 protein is CATSDAQGDEQYF. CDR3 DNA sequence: TGTGCCACCAGTGATGCACAGGGTGACGAGCAGTACTTC.

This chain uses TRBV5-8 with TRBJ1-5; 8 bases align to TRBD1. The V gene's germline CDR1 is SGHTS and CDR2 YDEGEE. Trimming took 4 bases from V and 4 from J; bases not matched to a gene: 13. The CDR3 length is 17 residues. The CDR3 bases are TGTGCCAGCAGCCCCCGACAGGGGTTAGGGTTGAATCAGCCCCAGCATTTT. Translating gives CASSPRQGLGLNQPQHF.

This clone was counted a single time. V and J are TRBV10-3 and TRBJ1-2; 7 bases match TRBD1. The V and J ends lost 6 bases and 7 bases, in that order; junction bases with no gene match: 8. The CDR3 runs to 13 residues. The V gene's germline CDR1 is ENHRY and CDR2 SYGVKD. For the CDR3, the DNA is TGTGCCATCAGCTCTGTGAACAGGGGTGGCTACACCTTC. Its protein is CAISSVNRGGYTF.

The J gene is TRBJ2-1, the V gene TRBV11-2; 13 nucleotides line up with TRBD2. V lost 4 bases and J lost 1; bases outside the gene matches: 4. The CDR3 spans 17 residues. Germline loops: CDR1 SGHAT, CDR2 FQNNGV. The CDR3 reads CASSSRGLAGSYNEQFF. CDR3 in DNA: TGTGCCAGCAGCTCAAGGGGACTAGCGGGATCCTACAATGAGCAGTTCTTC.

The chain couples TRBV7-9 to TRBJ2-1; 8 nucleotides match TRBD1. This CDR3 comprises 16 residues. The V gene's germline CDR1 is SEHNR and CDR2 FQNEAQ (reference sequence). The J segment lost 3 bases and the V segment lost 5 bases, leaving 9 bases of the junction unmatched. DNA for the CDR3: TGTGCCAGCAGCCAAATAACAGGGGGAAGCTACAATGAGCAGTTCTTC. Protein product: CASSQITGGSYNEQFF.

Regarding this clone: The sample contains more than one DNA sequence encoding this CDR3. CDR3 nucleotide sequence: TGTGCCAGCAGCCAAGATCCGCAGACGAACACCGGGGAGCTGTTTTTT. Protein: CASSQDPQTNTGELFF. V gene TRBV4-2 combines with J gene TRBJ2-2; no firm D call. The length of the CDR3 is 16 residues. Trimming cost V 0 bases and J 0 bases, with 8 bases left between them. Germline loops: CDR1 LGHNA, CDR2 YNFKEQ.

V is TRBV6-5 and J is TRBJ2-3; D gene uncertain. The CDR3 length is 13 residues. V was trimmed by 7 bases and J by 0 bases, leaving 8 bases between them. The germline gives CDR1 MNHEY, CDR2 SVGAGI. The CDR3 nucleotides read TGTGCCAGCACCAAGACTAGCACAGATACGCAGTATTTT. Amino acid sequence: CASTKTSTDTQYF.

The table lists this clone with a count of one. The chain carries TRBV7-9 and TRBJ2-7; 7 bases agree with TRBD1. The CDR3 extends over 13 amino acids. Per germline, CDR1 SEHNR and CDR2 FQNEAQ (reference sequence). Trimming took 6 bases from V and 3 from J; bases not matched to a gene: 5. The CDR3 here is CASSRQGGYEQYF. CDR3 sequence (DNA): TGTGCCAGCAGTCGACAGGGTGGCTACGAGCAGTACTTC.

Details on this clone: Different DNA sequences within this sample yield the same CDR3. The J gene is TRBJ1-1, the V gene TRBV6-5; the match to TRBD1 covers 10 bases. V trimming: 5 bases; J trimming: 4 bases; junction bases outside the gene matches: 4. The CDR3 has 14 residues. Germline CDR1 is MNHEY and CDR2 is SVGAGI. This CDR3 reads CASSRGQGGTEAFF. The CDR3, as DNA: TGTGCCAGCAGTCGCGGACAGGGGGGCACTGAAGCTTTCTTT.

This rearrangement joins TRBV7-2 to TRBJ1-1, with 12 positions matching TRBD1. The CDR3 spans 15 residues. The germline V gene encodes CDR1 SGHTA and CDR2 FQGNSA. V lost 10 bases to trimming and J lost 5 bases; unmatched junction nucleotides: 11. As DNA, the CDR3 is TGTGCCATCCGACGGGACAGGGGGCGTTTAACTGAAGCTTTCTTT. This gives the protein CAIRRDRGRLTEAFF.